Listed below are T cell receptor beta chains from one sample, sequenced in a study of OX40 agonist ivuxolimab in advanced cancers. The repertoire was sequenced with immunoSEQ multiplex PCR; TCRdb's copy has only in-frame clones and lacks some. The table shows tens of thousands of clones, with roughly 80% occurring only once. The source was CD4+ or CD8+ T cells sorted from blood, collected in a trial of the OX40 agonist ivuxolimab. These receptors were collected from an adult with an advanced solid tumor such as melanoma, head and neck, liver or kidney cancer. CDR3s include the opening cysteine and the closing phenylalanine or tryptophan. The order of the fields is CDR3 DNA, CDR3 protein, J gene, clone size, CDR3 length, D gene, V gene. The D gene is left open where the match is weak. Some rows mark clone size as missing; the rest say once, few, many or name a class of expanded clone.

TGTGCCAGCAGTGAATTGGGACTAGCGGGGGGCAGCAACCCCTACGAGCAGTACTTC CASSELGLAGGSNPYEQYF TRBJ2-7 . 19 TRBD2 TRBV6-1
TGTGCCAGCAGGGACATGGGGAGTGGGAATGAGCAGTTCTTC CASRDMGSGNEQFF TRBJ2-1 once 14 . TRBV2
TGCGCCAGCAGTTTGCAGGGGGCGCGGGTTGGAAACACCATATATTTT CASSLQGARVGNTIYF TRBJ1-3 . 16 TRBD1 TRBV5-1
TGTGCCAGCAGCCCACCGCCCTACGCCGGCTACGAGCAGTACTTC CASSPPPYAGYEQYF TRBJ2-7 . 15 . TRBV14
TGTGCCAGCAGTCCCTCCACGTGGGGGGATCAGCCCCAGCATTTT CASSPSTWGDQPQHF TRBJ1-5 once 15 . TRBV27
TGTGCCAGCTCACCATCACAGGGTTCAAGTTCACCCCTCCACTTT CASSPSQGSSSPLHF TRBJ1-6 . 15 . TRBV18
TGTGCCAGCAGCTCCCCAGGGGCAGGGGGGGACACTGAAGCTTTCTTT CASSSPGAGGDTEAFF TRBJ1-1 . 16 TRBD1 TRBV7-2
TGTGCCAGTAGTTTCCCCGACAGGGGCGCTTTCTTT CASSFPDRGAFF TRBJ1-1 . 12 TRBD1 TRBV19
TGTGCCAGCAGTTTGAGGGGTGGGCAAGAGACCCAGTACTTC CASSLRGGQETQYF TRBJ2-5 . 14 . TRBV6-5
TGTGCCTGGAGCTCCTTGATTGGGAATGGCTACACCTTC CAWSSLIGNGYTF TRBJ1-2 . 13 . TRBV30
TGTGCCAGCAGCCAAGCGGGCCTGAACACTGAAGCTTTCTTT CASSQAGLNTEAFF TRBJ1-1 . 14 . TRBV4-2